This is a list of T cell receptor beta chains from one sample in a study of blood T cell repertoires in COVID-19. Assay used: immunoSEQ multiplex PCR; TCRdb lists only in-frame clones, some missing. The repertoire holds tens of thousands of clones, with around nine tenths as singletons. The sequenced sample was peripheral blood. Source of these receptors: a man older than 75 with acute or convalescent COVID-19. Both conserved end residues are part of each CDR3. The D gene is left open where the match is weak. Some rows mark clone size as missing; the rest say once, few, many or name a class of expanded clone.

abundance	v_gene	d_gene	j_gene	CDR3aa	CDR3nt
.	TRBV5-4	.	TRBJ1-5	CASSQRDSNQPQHF	TGTGCCAGCAGCCAAAGAGATAGCAATCAGCCCCAGCATTTT
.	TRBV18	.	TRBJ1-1	CASSPGGNTEAFF	TGTGCCAGCTCACCAGGGGGCAACACTGAAGCTTTCTTT
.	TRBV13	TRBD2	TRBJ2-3	CASSAGLAAQYF	TGTGCCAGCAGCGCGGGACTAGCGGCGCAGTATTTT
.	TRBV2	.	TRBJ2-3	CASRERAGNTDTQYF	TGTGCCAGCAGGGAGCGGGCGGGGAACACAGATACGCAGTATTTT
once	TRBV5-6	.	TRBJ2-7	CASSPVGRREQYF	TGTGCCAGCAGCCCGGTCGGCAGGAGGGAGCAGTACTTC
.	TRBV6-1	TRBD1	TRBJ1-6	CASSAYPGTGDLFNSPLHF	TGTGCCAGCAGTGCGTATCCCGGGACAGGAGATCTTTTTAATTCACCCCTCCACTTT
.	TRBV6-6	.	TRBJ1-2	CASKLGGGTNYGYTF	TGTGCCAGCAAGCTGGGCGGGGGAACCAACTATGGCTACACCTTC
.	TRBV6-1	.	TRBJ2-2	CASSEFLSEAGELFF	TGTGCCAGCAGTGAATTTCTCTCCGAGGCCGGGGAGCTGTTTTTT
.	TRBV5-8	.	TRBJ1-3	CASTRGIFSGNTIYF	TGTGCCAGCACCCGAGGGATATTCTCTGGAAACACCATATATTTT
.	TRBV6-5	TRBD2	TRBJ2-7	CASGLAGVGEQYF	TGTGCCAGCGGCCTAGCGGGGGTGGGCGAGCAGTACTTC
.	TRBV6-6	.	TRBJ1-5	CASSPPGDSQPQHF	TGTGCCAGCAGTCCTCCAGGGGATAGTCAGCCCCAGCATTTT
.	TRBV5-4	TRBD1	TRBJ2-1	CASSLEGQSSSYNEQFF	TGTGCCAGCAGCTTGGAGGGACAGTCGAGCTCCTACAATGAGCAGTTCTTC
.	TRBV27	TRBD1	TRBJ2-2	CASSRGQGAVGELFF	TGTGCCAGCAGTAGGGGACAGGGGGCGGTCGGGGAGCTGTTTTTT
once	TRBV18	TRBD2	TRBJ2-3	CASSPGSGNTDTQYF	TGTGCCAGCTCACCGGGTAGCGGGAACACAGATACGCAGTATTTT
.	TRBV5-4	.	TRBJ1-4	CASSLSSTNEKLFF	TGTGCCAGCAGCTTATCCTCAACTAATGAAAAACTGTTTTTT
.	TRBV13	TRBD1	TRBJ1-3	CASSRTGGGGNTIYF	TGTGCCAGCAGCCGAACAGGGGGGGGTGGAAACACCATATATTTT
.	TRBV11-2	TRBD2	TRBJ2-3	CASSLGASGGITDTQYF	TGTGCCAGCAGCTTAGGAGCTAGCGGGGGCATAACAGATACGCAGTATTTT
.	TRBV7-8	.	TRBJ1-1	CASSSRSVTEAFF	TGTGCCAGCAGCTCTAGGTCTGTCACTGAAGCTTTCTTT
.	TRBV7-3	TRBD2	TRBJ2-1	CASSSGLVGEQFF	TGTGCCAGCAGCTCGGGACTAGTCGGTGAGCAGTTCTTC
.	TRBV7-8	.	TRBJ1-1	CASSSRSIGGSHEAFF	TGTGCCAGCAGCTCAAGATCAATAGGGGGATCTCATGAAGCTTTCTTT
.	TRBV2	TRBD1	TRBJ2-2	CASREQGEGELFF	TGTGCCAGCAGAGAACAGGGGGAGGGGGAGCTGTTTTTT
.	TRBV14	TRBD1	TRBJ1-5	CASSQDSPRTGWCQPQHF	TGTGCCAGCAGCCAAGATTCTCCAAGGACAGGGTGGTGTCAGCCCCAGCATTTT
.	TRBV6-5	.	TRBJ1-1	CASSNLGGVATEAFF	TGTGCCAGCAGTAACCTTGGAGGGGTGGCCACTGAAGCTTTCTTT
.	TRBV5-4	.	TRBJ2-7	CASSLDPRAGEQYF	TGTGCCAGCAGCTTGGATCCCAGGGCTGGGGAGCAGTACTTC
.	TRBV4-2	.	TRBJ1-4	CASSQDSPEAASGEKLFF	TGTGCCAGCAGCCAAGACAGTCCTGAGGCGGCAAGCGGCGAAAAACTGTTTTTT
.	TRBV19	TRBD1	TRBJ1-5	CASSIQGEQPQHF	TGTGCCAGTAGTATTCAGGGGGAACAGCCCCAGCATTTT
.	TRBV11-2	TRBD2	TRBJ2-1	CASSLRGGIYNEQFF	TGTGCCAGCAGCTTACGGGGGGGAATCTACAATGAGCAGTTCTTC
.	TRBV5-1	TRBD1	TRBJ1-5	CASSTSGGVQPQHF	TGCGCCAGCAGCACCTCAGGGGGCGTTCAGCCCCAGCATTTT
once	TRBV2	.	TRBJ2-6	CASSETGGVLTF	TGTGCCAGCAGTGAGACAGGTGGCGTCCTGACTTTC
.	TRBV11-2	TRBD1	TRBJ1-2	CASSLQGGNGYTF	TGTGCCAGCAGCCTTCAGGGGGGTAATGGCTACACCTTC
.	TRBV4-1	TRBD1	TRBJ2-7	CASSQSGTGSYEQYF	TGCGCCAGCAGCCAGTCCGGGACAGGCTCCTACGAGCAGTACTTC
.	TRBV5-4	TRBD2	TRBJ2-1	CASRTPLAGGQGEQFF	TGTGCCAGCAGGACCCCACTAGCGGGGGGGCAGGGTGAGCAGTTCTTC